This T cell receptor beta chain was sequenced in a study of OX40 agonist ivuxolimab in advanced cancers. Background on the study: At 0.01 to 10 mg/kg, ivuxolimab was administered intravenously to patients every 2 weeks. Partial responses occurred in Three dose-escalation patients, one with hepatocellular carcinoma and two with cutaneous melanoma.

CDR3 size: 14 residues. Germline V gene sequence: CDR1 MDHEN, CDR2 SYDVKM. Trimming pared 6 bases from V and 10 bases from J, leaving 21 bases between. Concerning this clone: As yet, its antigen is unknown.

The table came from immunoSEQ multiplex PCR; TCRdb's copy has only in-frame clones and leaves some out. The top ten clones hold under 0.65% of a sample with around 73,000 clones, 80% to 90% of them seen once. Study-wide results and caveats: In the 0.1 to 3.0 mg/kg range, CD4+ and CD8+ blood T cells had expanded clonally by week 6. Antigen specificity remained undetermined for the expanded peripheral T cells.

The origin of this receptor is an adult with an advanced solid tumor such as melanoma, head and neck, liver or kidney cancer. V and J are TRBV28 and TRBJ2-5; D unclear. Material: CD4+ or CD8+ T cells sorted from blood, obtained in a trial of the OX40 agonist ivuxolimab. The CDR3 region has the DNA TGTGCCAGCAGCAAATCGCAGCTTGGCAAAAACCAGTACTTC. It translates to CASSKSQLGKNQYF. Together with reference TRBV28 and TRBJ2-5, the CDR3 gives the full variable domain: DVKVTQSSRYLVKRTGEKVFLECVQDMDHENMFWYRQDPGLGLRLIYFSYDVKMKEKGDIPEGYSVSREKKERFSLILESASTNQTSMYLCASSKSQLGKNQYFGPGTRLLVL.